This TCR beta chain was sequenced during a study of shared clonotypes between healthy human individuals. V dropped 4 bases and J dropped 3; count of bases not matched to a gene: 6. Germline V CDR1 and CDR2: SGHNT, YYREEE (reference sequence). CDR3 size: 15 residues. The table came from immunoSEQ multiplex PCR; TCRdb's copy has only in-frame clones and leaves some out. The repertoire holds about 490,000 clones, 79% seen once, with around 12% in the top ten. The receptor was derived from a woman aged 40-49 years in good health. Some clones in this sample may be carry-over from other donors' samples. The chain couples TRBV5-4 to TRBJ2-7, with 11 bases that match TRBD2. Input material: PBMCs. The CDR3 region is CASSPGTSGLYEQYF. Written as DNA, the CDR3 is TGTGCCAGCAGCCCCGGGACTAGCGGACTCTACGAGCAGTACTTC.